The clone carrying this T cell receptor beta chain occurred a few times. The target antigen is unknown. TCRdb re-analysed the 5' RACE reads in MiXCR, keeping a single row per CDR3 protein. Seen here are around 480,000 distinct CDR3 sequences, more than 13% observed once, and the top ten hold around 0.98%. Trimming took 0 bases from V and 7 from J, leaving 13 bases between them. Germline CDR1 SGHKS, CDR2 YYEKEE (reference sequence). CDR3 size: 15 residues. The data belong to a study of identical twins. Notes on the study in general: Invariant T cells like MAIT and iNKT could partly confound the zero-insertion analyses.

The data also belong to a second study, concerning yellow fever vaccine responses in identical twins.

This clonotype was sampled from a woman younger than 30 in good health. Source material: CD4+ T cells sorted from blood. This chain links TRBV5-5 with TRBJ1-4, with D maybe TRBD1 (6 bases). The CDR3: CASSLDRASAEKLFF. The CDR3, as DNA: TGTGCCAGCAGCTTGGACAGGGCATCGGCTGAAAAACTGTTTTTT.